This T cell receptor (beta chain) comes out of a study of shared clonotypes between healthy human individuals. Evenly divided among several immunoSEQ plates was the genomic DNA of each subset. Sequencing was performed with immunoSEQ multiplex PCR; in TCRdb, only in-frame clones are kept and a portion is missing. Of some 2 million clones listed, just under 95% are singletons. Naive CD8 populations comprised CD45RO-negative cells positively selected for CCR7, excluding terminally differentiated effector memory CD45RA+ cells. Germline V gene sequence: CDR1 SNHLY, CDR2 FYNNEI. This CDR3 comprises 17 residues. The V gene end was trimmed by 6 bases and the J gene end by 7 bases; junction bases not matched to a gene: 14.

Material for sequencing was naive CD8+ T cells sorted from blood. This sequence joins TRBV2 and TRBJ1-6; TRBD1 matches at 8 bases. The sequence was collected from a man between 18 and 35 years old in good health. The CDR3 region has the DNA TGTGCCAGCAGCACCGGGACAGGTCCCGCAGCGAATTCACCCCTCCACTTT. Its translation is CASSTGTGPAANSPLHF.